This T cell receptor beta chain stems from a study of cytomegalovirus exposure and HLA in healthy donors. Study at large: Roughly 80 million unique TCRs from HLA-typed donors made up an early data release. Study outcomes and limitations: TCR beta V segments were, for the most part, productive about 87% or about 30% of the time in an earlier analysis. Associated with cytomegalovirus, according to the listing, were 164 TCR beta chains.

With 60 Vbeta and 13 Jbeta primers, the PCR was carried out. TCRdb's table, derived via immunoSEQ multiplex PCR, lists solely in-frame clones and lacks some. The sample contains 210,000 or so clones, roughly four fifths of which appear only once. A word on this clone: The antigen is not known.

The germline CDR1 and CDR2 sequences are MDHEN and SYDVKM. With V trimmed by 5 bases and J by 8 bases, 8 bases remained unmatched. This CDR3 spans 14 amino acids. These donors, healthy bone marrow donors, were studied. This clonotype was obtained from a woman in her fifties or sixties in good health and CMV-seropositive. This chain connects TRBV28 to TRBJ2-1; the match to TRBD1 covers 8 bases. The material sequenced was PBMCs. CDR3: CASSPGQGRDEQFF. CDR3 DNA sequence: TGTGCCAGCAGTCCTGGACAGGGTAGGGATGAGCAGTTCTTC.